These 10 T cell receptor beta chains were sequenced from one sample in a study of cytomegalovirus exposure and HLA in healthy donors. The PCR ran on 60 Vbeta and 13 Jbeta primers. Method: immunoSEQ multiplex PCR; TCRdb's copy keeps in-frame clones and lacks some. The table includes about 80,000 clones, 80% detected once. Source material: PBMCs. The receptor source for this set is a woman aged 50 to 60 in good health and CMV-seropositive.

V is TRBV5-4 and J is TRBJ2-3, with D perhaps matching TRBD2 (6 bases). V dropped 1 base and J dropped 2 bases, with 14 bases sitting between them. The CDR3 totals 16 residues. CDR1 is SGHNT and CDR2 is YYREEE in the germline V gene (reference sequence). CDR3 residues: CASSLFVGGPTDTQYF. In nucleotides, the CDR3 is TGTGCCAGCAGCTTGTTTGTGGGGGGACCCACAGATACGCAGTATTTT.

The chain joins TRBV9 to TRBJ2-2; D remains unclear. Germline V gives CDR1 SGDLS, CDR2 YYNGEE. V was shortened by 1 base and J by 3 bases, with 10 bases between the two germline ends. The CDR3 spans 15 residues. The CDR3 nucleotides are TGTGCCAGCAGCGTATCACAGATTTACACCGGGGAGCTGTTTTTT. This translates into CASSVSQIYTGELFF.

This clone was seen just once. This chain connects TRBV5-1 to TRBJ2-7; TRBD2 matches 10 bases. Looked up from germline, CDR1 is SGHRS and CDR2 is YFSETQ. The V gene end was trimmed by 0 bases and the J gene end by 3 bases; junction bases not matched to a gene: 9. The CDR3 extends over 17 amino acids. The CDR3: CASSLEILAGQHYEQYF. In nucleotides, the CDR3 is TGCGCCAGCAGCTTGGAGATACTAGCGGGACAACACTACGAGCAGTACTTC.

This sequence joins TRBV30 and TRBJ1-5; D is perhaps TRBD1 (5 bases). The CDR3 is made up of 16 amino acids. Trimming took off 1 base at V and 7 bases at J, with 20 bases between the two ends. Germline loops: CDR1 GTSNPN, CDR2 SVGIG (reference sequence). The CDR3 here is CAWSAGGGGAVQPQHF. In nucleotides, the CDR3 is TGTGCCTGGAGTGCCGGGGGAGGCGGGGCCGTCCAGCCCCAGCATTTT. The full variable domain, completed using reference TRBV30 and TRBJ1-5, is SQTIHQWPATLVQPVGSPLSLECTVEGTSNPNLYWYRQAAGRGLQLLFYSVGIGQISSEVPQNLSASRPQDRQFILSSKKLLLSDSGFYLCAWSAGGGGAVQPQHFGDGTRLSIL.

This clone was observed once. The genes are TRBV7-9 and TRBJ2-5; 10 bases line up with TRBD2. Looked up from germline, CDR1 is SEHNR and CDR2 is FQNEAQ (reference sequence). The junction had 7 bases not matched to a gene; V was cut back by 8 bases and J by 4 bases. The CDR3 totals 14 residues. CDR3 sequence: CASHPSGRRETQYF. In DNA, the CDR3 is TGTGCCAGCCATCCTAGCGGGAGACGAGAGACCCAGTACTTC. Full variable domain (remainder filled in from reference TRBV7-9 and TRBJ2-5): DTGVSQNPRHKITKRGQNVTFRCDPISEHNRLYWYRQTLGQGPEFLTYFQNEAQLEKSRLLSDRFSAERPKGSFSTLEIQRTEQGDSAMYLCASHPSGRRETQYFGPGTRLLVL.

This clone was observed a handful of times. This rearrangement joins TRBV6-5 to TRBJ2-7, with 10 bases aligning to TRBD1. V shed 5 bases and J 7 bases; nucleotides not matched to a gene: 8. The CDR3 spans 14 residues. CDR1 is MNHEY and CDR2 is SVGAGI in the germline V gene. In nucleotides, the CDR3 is TGTGCCAGCAGTGCGTCGACAGGGGGCAGGGAGCAGTACTTC. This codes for CASSASTGGREQYF.

The CDR3 nucleotides read TGTGCCAGCAGTCGGGGTATTAACACTGAAGCTTTCTTT. Translating it yields CASSRGINTEAFF. The chain has TRBV5-6 and TRBJ1-1; D unclear. V was clipped by 5 bases and J by 2 bases, with 10 bases between them. Germline V CDR1 and CDR2: SGHDT, YYEEEE. The CDR3 sequence is 13 residues long.

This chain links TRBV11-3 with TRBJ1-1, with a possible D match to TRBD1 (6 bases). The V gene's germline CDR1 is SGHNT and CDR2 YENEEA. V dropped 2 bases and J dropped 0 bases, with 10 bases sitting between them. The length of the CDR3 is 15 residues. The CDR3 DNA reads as TGTGCCAGCAGCTTAAGGGGGACATTGAACACTGAAGCTTTCTTT. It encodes CASSLRGTLNTEAFF.

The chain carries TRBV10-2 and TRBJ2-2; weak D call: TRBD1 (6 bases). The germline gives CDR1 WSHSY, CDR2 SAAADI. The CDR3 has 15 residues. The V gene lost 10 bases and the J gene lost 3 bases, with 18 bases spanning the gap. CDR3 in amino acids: CATTAIQGDTGELFF. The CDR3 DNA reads TGCGCCACCACTGCTATACAGGGTGACACCGGGGAGCTGTTTTTT.

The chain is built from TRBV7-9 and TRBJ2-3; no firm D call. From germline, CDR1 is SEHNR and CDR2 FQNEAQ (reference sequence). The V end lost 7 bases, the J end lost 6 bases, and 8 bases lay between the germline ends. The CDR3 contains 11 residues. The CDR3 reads CASTSSDTQYF. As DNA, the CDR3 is TGTGCCAGCACCTCCTCGGATACGCAGTATTTT.